A selection of T cell receptor beta chains follows, all from one sample in a study of cytomegalovirus exposure and HLA in healthy donors. Here immunoSEQ multiplex PCR was the method, and the copy in TCRdb shows in-frame clones only, minus some. The table lists roughly 140,000 clones, about 88% of them singletons. The sample taken for sequencing was PBMCs. These receptor sequences come from a woman aged 18-29 years in good health and CMV-seronegative. The CDR3 runs from the conserved cysteine through the conserved F or W. The D gene is left open where the match is weak. Expanded clones are given a class, and other clones once, few, many or no size at all.

>TRBJ2-4|-|TRBD1|TRBV19
CAGSTPGQGENIQYF
TGTGCCGGTAGTACCCCGGGACAGGGGGAAAACATTCAGTACTTC
>TRBJ2-7|-|-|TRBV15
CATSRGGPTSEQYF
TGTGCCACCAGCAGAGGAGGGCCCACCTCCGAGCAGTACTTC
>TRBJ1-1|-|-|TRBV19
CASDGGRGTEAFF
TGTGCCAGCGACGGGGGGCGAGGCACTGAAGCTTTCTTT
>TRBJ2-4|-|TRBD2|TRBV5-5
CASSHLPSGGGQNIQYF
TGTGCCAGCAGCCACCTCCCGAGCGGCGGGGGTCAAAACATTCAGTACTTC
>TRBJ2-7|-|TRBD1|TRBV9
CASSVAGQGVYEQYF
TGTGCCAGCAGCGTAGCGGGACAGGGGGTCTACGAGCAGTACTTC
>TRBJ2-7|-|-|TRBV19
CASMKAPSSYEQYF
TGTGCCAGTATGAAAGCGCCAAGCTCCTACGAGCAGTACTTC
>TRBJ1-5|-|-|TRBV5-5
CASSLAYPGNVDQPQHF
TGTGCCAGCAGCTTGGCTTATCCAGGGAATGTCGATCAGCCCCAGCATTTT
>TRBJ2-3|-|TRBD2|TRBV7-2
CASSLGGNTQYF
TGTGCCAGCAGCCTGGGGGGGAATACGCAGTATTTT
>TRBJ2-7|-|-|TRBV15
CATSSERDTGEQYF
TGTGCCACCAGCAGTGAAAGGGACACCGGGGAGCAGTACTTC
>TRBJ1-1|-|-|TRBV6-5
CASSYQAGWAEAFF
TGTGCCAGCAGTTACCAAGCAGGGTGGGCTGAAGCTTTCTTT
>TRBJ2-1|-|TRBD2|TRBV5-1
CASSRGTSGGALGHEQFF
TGCGCCAGCAGCCGAGGCACTAGCGGGGGGGCTTTGGGGCATGAGCAGTTCTTC
>TRBJ1-5|-|-|TRBV10-3
CAISGSPQGPDQPQHF
TGTGCCATCAGTGGATCCCCACAGGGTCCCGATCAGCCCCAGCATTTT
>TRBJ2-7|-|TRBD1|TRBV5-1
CASSPWDRASYEQYF
TGCGCCAGCAGCCCCTGGGACAGAGCCTCCTACGAGCAGTACTTC
>TRBJ2-1|-|TRBD2|TRBV7-2
CASSWGSGRYNEQFF
TGTGCCAGCAGCTGGGGTAGCGGGAGATACAATGAGCAGTTCTTC
>TRBJ1-1|once|-|TRBV7-8
CASRFAGTEGTEAFF
TGTGCCAGCAGATTTGCCGGGACGGAGGGCACTGAAGCTTTCTTT
>TRBJ2-7|-|TRBD1|TRBV5-1
CASSPGTGPIYEQYF
TGCGCCAGCAGTCCCGGGACAGGGCCTATCTACGAGCAGTACTTC
>TRBJ1-2|-|TRBD1|TRBV7-2
CASSLRGPEGAQDGYTF
TGTGCCAGCAGCTTAAGGGGGCCGGAAGGGGCCCAGGACGGCTACACCTTC
>TRBJ1-6|once|-|TRBV13
CASSFRLGDSPLHF
TGTGCCAGCAGCTTTCGCCTAGGGGATTCACCCCTCCACTTT
>TRBJ1-2|-|-|TRBV19
CASLQGGAGYTF
TGTGCCAGCCTCCAAGGGGGGGCTGGCTACACCTTC
>TRBJ1-1|-|-|TRBV7-3
CASSSRGGTEAFF
TGTGCCAGCAGCTCCCGAGGGGGCACTGAAGCTTTCTTT
>TRBJ2-5|few|-|TRBV11-3
CASSQQAGNWETQYF
TGTGCCAGCAGTCAACAAGCCGGGAACTGGGAGACCCAGTACTTC
>TRBJ2-7|-|-|TRBV21-1
CASSIWNRGYEQYF
TGTGCCAGCAGCATTTGGAACAGGGGCTACGAGCAGTACTTC
>TRBJ1-5|few|TRBD1|TRBV27
CASSRRAGTGLRRGNQPQHF
TGTGCCAGCAGTAGAAGAGCCGGGACAGGGCTACGTCGGGGCAATCAGCCCCAGCATTTT
>TRBJ2-7|-|TRBD2|TRBV27
CATRLAGNYEQYF
TGTGCCACCAGACTAGCGGGGAACTACGAGCAGTACTTC
>TRBJ2-7|-|-|TRBV30
CAWSVPPGGSEQYF
TGTGCCTGGAGTGTACCTCCCGGGGGTAGCGAGCAGTACTTC
>TRBJ2-7|-|-|TRBV6-6
CASSVSGYRDEQYF
TGTGCCAGCAGTGTTTCAGGGTATCGGGACGAGCAGTACTTC
>TRBJ1-6|-|-|TRBV6-5
CASSRERPPPLHF
TGTGCCAGCAGCCGGGAAAGGCCACCACCCCTCCACTTT
>TRBJ1-5|-|-|TRBV30
CAWSVLSGNQPQHF
TGTGCCTGGAGTGTATTGTCGGGCAATCAGCCCCAGCATTTT
>TRBJ2-3|-|TRBD2|TRBV5-4
CASSLWGGTSSPDTQYF
TGTGCCAGCAGCTTGTGGGGGGGGACTAGCTCTCCAGATACGCAGTATTTT
>TRBJ2-1|-|-|TRBV29-1
CSVAGGGLHEQFF
TGCAGCGTTGCGGGGGGCGGCCTGCATGAGCAGTTCTTC
>TRBJ1-1|-|-|TRBV7-9
CASSLVTKNTEAFF
TGTGCCAGCAGCTTAGTGACAAAAAACACTGAAGCTTTCTTT
>TRBJ2-1|-|TRBD2|TRBV7-9
CASSQLKRLAGGHNEQFF
TGTGCCAGCAGCCAACTTAAGAGACTAGCGGGAGGGCACAATGAGCAGTTCTTC
>TRBJ1-5|-|-|TRBV27
CASSPLSSNQPQHF
TGTGCCAGCAGTCCACTCTCTAGCAATCAGCCCCAGCATTTT
>TRBJ1-5|few|-|TRBV10-3
CAIRGGWGDNQPQHF
TGTGCCATCAGAGGGGGATGGGGTGACAATCAGCCCCAGCATTTT
>TRBJ2-3|-|TRBD1|TRBV10-3
CAISPRGTGGTDTQYF
TGTGCCATCAGTCCCCGGGGGACAGGGGGCACAGATACGCAGTATTTT
>TRBJ2-3|-|TRBD1|TRBV30
CACLGDRQTDTQYF
TGTGCCTGCCTAGGGGACAGGCAGACAGATACGCAGTATTTT
>TRBJ2-3|once|-|TRBV19
CASSSGVFTDTQYF
TGTGCCAGTAGTTCAGGGGTTTTCACAGATACGCAGTATTTT
>TRBJ2-3|-|TRBD1|TRBV28
CASSLRQGSTDTQYF
TGTGCCAGCAGTCTCAGACAGGGAAGCACAGATACGCAGTATTTT
>TRBJ1-2|-|-|TRBV28
CATQAFGGKSPYGYTF
TGTGCCACACAAGCCTTTGGAGGGAAGTCACCGTATGGCTACACCTTC
>TRBJ2-4|-|-|TRBV18
CASSWTEGGDIQYF
TGTGCCAGCTCCTGGACAGAGGGAGGGGACATTCAGTACTTC
>TRBJ2-5|-|TRBD2|TRBV7-4
CASSPGGGRWRWETQYF
TGTGCCAGCAGCCCCGGGGGCGGGAGGTGGAGGTGGGAGACCCAGTACTTC
>TRBJ2-3|-|-|TRBV28
CASSQTPRTDTQYF
TGTGCCAGCAGTCAGACACCTCGCACAGATACGCAGTATTTT
>TRBJ2-3|-|-|TRBV28
CASNPGLLLRLDTQYF
TGTGCCAGCAACCCGGGACTTCTACTCCGCTTGGATACGCAGTATTTT
>TRBJ1-2|-|TRBD1|TRBV28
CASSENRGTGGVSGYTF
TGTGCCAGCAGTGAAAACCGTGGGACAGGTGGAGTTAGTGGCTACACCTTC
>TRBJ2-5|-|TRBD2|TRBV6-1
CASSVQTSGEETQYF
TGTGCCAGCAGTGTACAGACTAGCGGGGAGGAGACCCAGTACTTC
>TRBJ2-1|once|TRBD2|TRBV5-1
CASSPRAAGGPEEQFF
TGCGCCAGCAGCCCCCGCGCGGCGGGGGGGCCTGAAGAGCAGTTCTTC
>TRBJ1-2|-|TRBD1|TRBV2
CASRGWAGGSHGYTF
TGTGCCAGCAGGGGGTGGGCAGGGGGCTCCCACGGCTACACCTTC
>TRBJ2-5|-|TRBD2|TRBV7-9
CASSFPRGRGGQETQYF
TGTGCCAGCAGCTTTCCCCGGGGACGGGGGGGACAAGAGACCCAGTACTTC
>TRBJ1-5|-|-|TRBV7-9
CASSPGVRPQHF
TGTGCCAGCAGCCCAGGGGTCCGGCCCCAGCATTTT
>TRBJ2-2|few|TRBD2|TRBV6-4
CASSTSLAGVTGELFF
TGTGCCAGCAGTACTTCCCTAGCGGGAGTGACCGGGGAGCTGTTTTTT
>TRBJ2-7|-|TRBD1|TRBV7-9
CASRNRGEVEQYF
TGTGCCAGCAGAAACAGGGGGGAAGTCGAGCAGTACTTC
>TRBJ2-3|-|-|TRBV23-1
CASSPSAEAVF
TGCGCCAGCAGTCCCTCCGCCGAGGCAGTATTT